This T cell receptor (beta chain) originates from a study of T cells after yellow fever vaccination. The CDR3 loop spans 12 amino acids. Germline CDR1 DFQATT, CDR2 SNEGSKA (reference sequence). V lost 7 bases and J lost 3; bases outside the gene matches: 6. General study results and limits: Clonotype sharing between CD4 and CD8 compartments was small. Once the booster was given, most primary-vaccination clones reappeared, at about 96% for CD4 and around 90% for CD8. Faster peaking, at day 5 versus 15, marked a secondary response that was weaker.

The 5'RACE template-switching step produced TCR cDNA and added a universal primer site and UMIs. One entry per CDR3 protein results from TCRdb running MiXCR on the 5' RACE reads. The profile shows 200,000 to 300,000 distinct CDR3 sequences, 6% to 8% of them singletons. In its sample, this clonotype was seen a few times. Its antigen remains unidentified. The clonotype was recovered from a man aged 30 to 39 who received the YFV17D yellow fever vaccine. J is TRBJ2-7 and V is TRBV20-1, with TRBD1 matching over 7 bases. The specimen was CD4+ T cells sorted from PBMCs, collected on the day of the yellow fever booster vaccination. The CDR3 here is CSGRTGGYEQYF. DNA for the CDR3: TGCAGTGGACGGACAGGAGGCTACGAGCAGTACTTC.